This T cell receptor beta chain appears in the sequencing data of a study of T cell responses to AZD1222 COVID-19 vaccine. General study findings and limits: Regions left unmutated in variants are reportedly the target of nearly half of spike-specific TCRs. Dominant at 160-218 and 743-854, vaccine-associated CD4 TCRs also spanned spike.

Trimming cost V 0 bases and J 4 bases, with 12 bases left between them. Germline CDR1 MGHRA, CDR2 YSYEKL. The CDR3 consists of 15 residues. Clones were read by immunoSEQ multiplex PCR, and TCRdb kept only the in-frame ones, dropping some. The sample shows around 78,000 clones, around nine tenths of them seen only once. For this clone: Its antigen remains unknown.

The material was peripheral blood, obtained on day 0 of MenACWY control vaccination. This TCR came from an adult in good health. V is TRBV4-1 and J is TRBJ1-1, with a possible D match to TRBD1 (5 bases). As DNA, the CDR3 is TGCGCCAGCAGCCAAGACGAGGCAGGGAGCACTGAAGCTTTCTTT. This codes for CASSQDEAGSTEAFF.